These 11 T cell receptor beta chains share one sample of origin, sequenced in a study of vaccination effects on CD4 cells after COVID-19. These receptors lack a known antigen. Isolation of CD4+ T cells took place after nine to ten days of culture. BNT162b2 vaccine or mRNA-1273 vaccine was given to participants in two doses. Only in-frame clones appear in the TCRdb table, and some are missing; sequencing was by immunoSEQ multiplex PCR. The table lists 66,000 or so clones, over 75% of them singletons. Specimen: CD4+ T cells from PBMCs cultured without peptide, collected after COVID-19 vaccination. These receptors were obtained from a human donor who received a COVID-19 vaccine.

For the CDR3, the DNA is TGTGCCAGCAGCGCTAGGACAGGGTCATCCCTTATCGGAGAGCAGTTCTTC. The encoded protein is CASSARTGSSLIGEQFF. The chain is built from TRBV9 and TRBJ2-1; 8 nucleotides align to TRBD1. The CDR3 contains 17 residues. V lost 3 bases to trimming and J lost 10 bases; unmatched junction nucleotides: 18. Germline CDR1 SGDLS, CDR2 YYNGEE.

The gene calls are TRBV2 and TRBJ1-1; D uncertain. Germline CDR1 SNHLY, CDR2 FYNNEI. V lost 4 bases to trimming and J lost 3 bases, with 9 bases between them. The CDR3 is made up of 13 amino acids. As DNA, the CDR3 is TGTGCCAGCAGTGGCCGTGGAGACACTGAAGCTTTCTTT. Its protein product is CASSGRGDTEAFF.

This clone was observed a handful of times. The V gene is TRBV10-3, the J gene TRBJ1-2, with D tentatively TRBD1 (6 bases). Germline values: CDR1 ENHRY, CDR2 SYGVKD. V was shortened by 5 bases and J by 2 bases, with 15 bases between the two germline ends. The CDR3 is 15 amino acids. CDR3 nucleotides: TGTGCCATCAGTTCACGAGAAGGGGGGAACTATGGCTACACCTTC. Its protein is CAISSREGGNYGYTF.

This sequence joins TRBV19 and TRBJ1-2, with D uncertain. The CDR3 runs 12 residues. Per germline, CDR1 LNHDA and CDR2 SQIVND (reference sequence). Trimming stripped 9 bases from V and 4 bases from J, with 12 bases between. CDR3 region: CASWIQIYGYTF. The CDR3 region has the DNA TGTGCCAGCTGGATACAGATCTATGGCTACACCTTC.

The rearrangement links TRBV28 to TRBJ2-7, with a tentative D call TRBD2 (6 bases). The CDR3 is made up of 14 amino acids. Trimming stripped 8 bases from V and 6 bases from J, with 20 bases between. Per the germline V gene, CDR1 is MDHEN and CDR2 is SYDVKM. The CDR3 region has the DNA TGTGCCAGCCTTTCGGGGGACCTTTCTGGCGAGCAGTACGTC. It yields the protein CASLSGDLSGEQYV.

The chain combines TRBV9 with TRBJ2-5; TRBD2 matches 9 bases. The V segment lost 2 bases and the J segment 4 bases; nucleotides outside the gene matches: 0. The length of the CDR3 is 13 residues. The V gene's germline CDR1 is SGDLS and CDR2 YYNGEE. CDR3 amino acids: CASSVSGGETQYF. The CDR3 DNA is TGTGCCAGCAGCGTTAGCGGGGGAGAGACCCAGTACTTC. Full variable domain (remainder filled in from reference TRBV9 and TRBJ2-5): DSGVTQTPKHLITATGQRVTLRCSPRSGDLSVYWYQQSLDQGLQFLIQYYNGEERAKGNILERFSAQQFPDLHSELNLSSLELGDSALYFCASSVSGGETQYFGPGTRLLVL.

The chain carries TRBV29-1 and TRBJ2-1, with unresolved D. The CDR3 extends over 11 amino acids. The germline V gene has CDR1 SQVTM and CDR2 ANQGSEA. V dropped 7 bases and J dropped 9 bases, with 13 bases sitting between them. CDR3 in amino acids: CSALLVGEQFF. As DNA, the CDR3 is TGCAGCGCCCTCTTAGTGGGTGAGCAGTTCTTC.

The V and J genes are TRBV5-1 and TRBJ1-2; 7 bases line up with TRBD1. The CDR3 length is 14 residues. Germline lookup yields CDR1 SGHRS and CDR2 YFSETQ. The V segment lost 4 bases and the J segment 8 bases; nucleotides outside the gene matches: 11. CDR3 sequence reads: CASSPSTGKSGYTF. In DNA form, the CDR3 reads TGCGCCAGCAGCCCCTCGACAGGGAAATCGGGCTACACCTTC.

This clone showed up just a few times. The CDR3 nucleotides read TGTGCCAGCAGCGTAGTACAGGGGAAATGTAATTCACCCCTCCACTTT. Translation gives CASSVVQGKCNSPLHF. This chain uses TRBV9 with TRBJ1-6, with TRBD1 matching over 7 bases. V lost 0 bases to trimming and J lost 6 bases; unmatched junction nucleotides: 6. The germline V gene encodes CDR1 SGDLS and CDR2 YYNGEE. CDR3 length: 16 residues.

This clone has just one count. The chain carries TRBV6-5 and TRBJ1-4; TRBD1 matches at 11 bases. Trimming cost V 2 bases and J 12 bases; bases outside gene matches: 11. This CDR3 contains 16 residues. Per germline, CDR1 MNHEY and CDR2 SVGAGI. CDR3: CASSYLGQGGRVELFF. DNA for the CDR3: TGTGCCAGCAGTTACCTGGGACAGGGGGGGCGGGTGGAACTGTTTTTT.

The gene calls are TRBV7-2 and TRBJ2-3; 8 bases fit TRBD1. Germline lookup yields CDR1 SGHTA and CDR2 FQGNSA. Trimming took 5 bases from V and 4 from J; bases not matched to a gene: 8. There are 15 residues in the CDR3. CDR3 region: CASSPSGQGPDTQYF. The CDR3 nucleotides read TGTGCCAGCAGCCCGAGCGGACAGGGTCCAGATACGCAGTATTTT.